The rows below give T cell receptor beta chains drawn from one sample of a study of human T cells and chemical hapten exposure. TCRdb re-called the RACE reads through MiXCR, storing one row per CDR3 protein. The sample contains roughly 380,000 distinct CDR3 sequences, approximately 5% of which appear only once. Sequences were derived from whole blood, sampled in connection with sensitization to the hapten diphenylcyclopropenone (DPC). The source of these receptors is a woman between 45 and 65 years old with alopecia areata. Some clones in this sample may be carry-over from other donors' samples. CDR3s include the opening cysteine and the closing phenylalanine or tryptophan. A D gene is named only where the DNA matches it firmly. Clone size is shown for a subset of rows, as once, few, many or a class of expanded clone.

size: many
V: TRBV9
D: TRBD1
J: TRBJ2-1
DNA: TGTGCCAGCAGCGTAGTAGGACAGGGGGCTTACAATGAGCAGTTCTTC
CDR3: CASSVVGQGAYNEQFF

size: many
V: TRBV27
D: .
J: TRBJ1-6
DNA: TGTGCCAGCAGTTTCCATTTGGCCCTCCACTTT
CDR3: CASSFHLALHF

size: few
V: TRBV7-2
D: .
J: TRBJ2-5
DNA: TGTGCCAGCAGCATAGACGGGAGCCCACAAGAGACCCAGTACTTC
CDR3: CASSIDGSPQETQYF

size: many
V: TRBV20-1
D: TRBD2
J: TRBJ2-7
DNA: TGCAGTGCTAGGCCCCGGGGACTAGCCATTCACGAGCAGTACTTC
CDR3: CSARPRGLAIHEQYF

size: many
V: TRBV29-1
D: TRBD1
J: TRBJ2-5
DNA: TGCAGCGTTCGGACAGGAGAGACCCAGTACTTC
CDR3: CSVRTGETQYF

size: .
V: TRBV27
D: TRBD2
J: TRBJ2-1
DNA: TGTGCCAGCAGCAGGGGACTAGCTTTCAATGAGCAGTTCTTC
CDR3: CASSRGLAFNEQFF

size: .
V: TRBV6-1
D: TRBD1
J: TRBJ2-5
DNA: TGTGCCAGCAGTGAGGGACAGACGTACCAAGAGACCCAGTACTTC
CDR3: CASSEGQTYQETQYF

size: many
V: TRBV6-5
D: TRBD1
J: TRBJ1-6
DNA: TGTGCCAGCAGTTACTCGACAGGGGAAAATTCACCCCTCCACTTT
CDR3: CASSYSTGENSPLHF

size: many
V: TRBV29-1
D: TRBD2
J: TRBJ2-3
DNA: TGCAGCGTGGTGAGCGGGGGGTTCACAGATACGCAGTATTTT
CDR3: CSVVSGGFTDTQYF

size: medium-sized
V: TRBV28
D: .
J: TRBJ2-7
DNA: TGTGCCAGCAGTCGGGGTTACTACGAGCAGTACTTC
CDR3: CASSRGYYEQYF

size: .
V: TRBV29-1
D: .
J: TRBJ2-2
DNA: TGCAGCGTGTTGCAGGGGATGGGCGCCGGGGAGCTGTTTTTT
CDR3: CSVLQGMGAGELFF

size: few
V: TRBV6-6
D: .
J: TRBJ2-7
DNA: TGTGCCAGCAGTTACAGGACGGCGAGCTCCTACGAGCAGTACTTC
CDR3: CASSYRTASSYEQYF

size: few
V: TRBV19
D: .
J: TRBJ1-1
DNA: TGTGCCAGCCATGGGGGCAGGGTAGCTTTCTTT
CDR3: CASHGGRVAFF

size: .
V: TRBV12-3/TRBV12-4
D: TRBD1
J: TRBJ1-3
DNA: TGTGCCAGCAGTGCAAACAGGGGTGGAAACACCATATATTTT
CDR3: CASSANRGGNTIYF